The sample holds many counts of the clone carrying this T cell receptor beta chain. The data derive from a study of early T cells in non-severe SARS-CoV-2 infection. Study details: Sequencing used unsorted whole-blood bulk RNA, so chains lack pairing.

The library protocol tagged individual cDNA molecules with unique molecular identifiers. TCRdb reprocessed the 5' RACE reads with MiXCR, giving one entry per CDR3 protein. The table records approximately 42,000 distinct CDR3 sequences, 5.5% to 7.5% of them present only once. Germline V lookup: CDR1 DFQATT, CDR2 SNEGSKA (reference sequence). Trimming took 5 bases from V and 6 from J; bases not matched to a gene: 7. CDR3 length equals 13 residues. The V call is TRBV20-1, the J call TRBJ1-5, with 7 bases aligning to TRBD1. The sequence was obtained from an adult who was a healthcare worker with PCR-confirmed SARS-CoV-2 infection or an uninfected control (not recorded which). The specimen sequenced was whole blood. The CDR3 here is CSARQGWRQPQHF. CDR3 coding DNA: TGCAGTGCTCGACAGGGTTGGCGTCAGCCCCAGCATTTT.